The present T cell receptor (beta chain) was sequenced within a study of cytomegalovirus exposure and HLA in healthy donors. Study as a whole: In a later analysis, the 110 or so validation repertoires were reported to have used the same platform as the roughly 730 first-cohort repertoires. Study-wide points: A subsequent analysis found that TCR clusters from the first cohort also tended to co-occur in the approximately 110 validation repertoires, with less than 95% of cluster scores above 0.

Points on this clone: What it recognizes is unknown.

Deletions cut 2 bases from V and 1 base from J, with 6 bases between. From germline, CDR1 is MNHEY and CDR2 SMNVEV (reference sequence). CDR3 length: 13 amino acids. Profiling relied on immunoSEQ multiplex PCR, and the TCRdb table lists in-frame clones only, not all of them. The repertoire consists of 200,000 or so clones, with 84% occurring once and the leading ten covering about an eighth. The clonotype was recovered from a woman aged 25-40 years in good health and CMV-seropositive. The sample was PBMCs. The J gene is TRBJ2-7, the V gene TRBV27, with D perhaps matching TRBD2 (5 bases). CDR3 coding DNA: TGTGCCAGCAGTTTAAGCGGATCCTACGAGCAGTACTTC. Translated, it gives CASSLSGSYEQYF.